Shown below are 5 T cell receptor beta chains from a single sample sequenced in a study of blood T cell repertoires in COVID-19. The repertoire was sequenced with immunoSEQ multiplex PCR; TCRdb's copy has only in-frame clones and lacks some. The table has 99,000 or so clones, 88% seen once. Sequencing used peripheral blood. These receptor sequences come from a man in his forties or fifties with COVID-19, enrolled during active disease.

The rearrangement uses TRBV7-9 and TRBJ1-2; no clear D. There are 12 residues in the CDR3. Trimming took 5 bases from V and 5 from J, leaving 9 bases between them. Germline values: CDR1 SEHNR, CDR2 FQNEAQ (reference sequence). CDR3: CASSPDTYGYTF. The CDR3 region has the DNA TGTGCCAGCAGCCCCGACACGTATGGCTACACCTTC.

This chain uses TRBV2 with TRBJ2-5; D may be TRBD2 (6 bases). V lost 6 bases to trimming and J lost 2 bases, with 16 bases between them. CDR1 SNHLY and CDR2 FYNNEI come from the germline V gene. The CDR3 is made up of 15 amino acids. CDR3: CASRDRRVSQETQYF. DNA for the CDR3: TGTGCCAGCAGGGATAGGAGGGTATCACAAGAGACCCAGTACTTC.

V is TRBV19 and J is TRBJ2-2; D remains unclear. The CDR3 loop spans 11 amino acids. The V gene's germline CDR1 is LNHDA and CDR2 SQIVND (reference sequence). The V end was cut by 3 bases, the J end by 7 bases, with 3 bases between. The CDR3 DNA is TGTGCCAGTAGTATGAGCGGGGAGCTGTTTTTT. This encodes CASSMSGELFF. Based on the CDR3 plus reference TRBV19 and TRBJ2-2, the full variable domain is DGGITQSPKYLFRKEGQNVTLSCEQNLNHDAMYWYRQDPGQGLRLIYYSQIVNDFQKGDIAEGYSVSREKKESFPLTVTSAQKNPTAFYLCASSMSGELFFGEGSRLTVL.

In its sample, this clone was seen once. This sequence joins TRBV12-3 or TRBV12-4 and TRBJ1-1, with unresolved D. V lost 6 bases to trimming and J lost 4 bases, with 9 bases between them. The CDR3 extends over 12 amino acids. The CDR3 DNA reads as TGTGCCAGCAGCCCGACTTTCACTGAAGCTTTCTTT. Its protein product is CASSPTFTEAFF.

V gene TRBV19 combines with J gene TRBJ1-2; perhaps TRBD1 as D (6 bases). The CDR3 covers 13 residues. Germline loops: CDR1 LNHDA, CDR2 SQIVND (reference sequence). Trimming took off 5 bases at V and 3 bases at J, with 10 bases between the two ends. CDR3 residues: CASSPGQYYGYTF. The CDR3, as DNA: TGTGCCAGTAGTCCCGGACAGTACTATGGCTACACCTTC.